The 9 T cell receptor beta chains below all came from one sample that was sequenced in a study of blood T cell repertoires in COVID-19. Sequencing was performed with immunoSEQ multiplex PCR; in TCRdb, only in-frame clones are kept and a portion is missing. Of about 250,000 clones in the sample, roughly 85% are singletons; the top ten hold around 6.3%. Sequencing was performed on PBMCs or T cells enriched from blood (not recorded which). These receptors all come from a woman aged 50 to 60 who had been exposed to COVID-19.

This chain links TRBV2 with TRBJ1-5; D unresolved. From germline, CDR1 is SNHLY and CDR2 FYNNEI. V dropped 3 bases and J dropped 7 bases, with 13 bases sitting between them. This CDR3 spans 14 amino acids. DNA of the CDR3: TGTGCCAGCAGTGACACCAACAAGCGGCAGCCCCAGCATTTT. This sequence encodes CASSDTNKRQPQHF.

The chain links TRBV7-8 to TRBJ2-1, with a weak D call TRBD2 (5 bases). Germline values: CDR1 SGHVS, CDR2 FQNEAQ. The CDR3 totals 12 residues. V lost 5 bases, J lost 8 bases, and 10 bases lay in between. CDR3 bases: TGTGCCAGCAGCGGCGGAGGTGATGAGCAGTTCTTC. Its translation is CASSGGGDEQFF.

CDR3: CASSLQINTEAFF. The CDR3 nucleotides read TGTGCCAGCAGTTTACAGATAAACACTGAAGCTTTCTTT. The chain joins TRBV27 to TRBJ1-1, with D uncertain. Trimming shortened V by 2 bases and J by 2 bases, and 6 bases separated the two germline ends. CDR3 length: 13 amino acids. In germline, CDR1 is MNHEY, CDR2 SMNVEV (reference sequence).

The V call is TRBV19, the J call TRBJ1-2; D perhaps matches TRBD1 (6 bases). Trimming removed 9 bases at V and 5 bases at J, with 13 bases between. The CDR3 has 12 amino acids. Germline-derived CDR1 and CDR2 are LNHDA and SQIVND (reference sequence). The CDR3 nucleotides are TGTGCCAGCGCAGGGGTAGGGTATGGCTACACCTTC. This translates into CASAGVGYGYTF.

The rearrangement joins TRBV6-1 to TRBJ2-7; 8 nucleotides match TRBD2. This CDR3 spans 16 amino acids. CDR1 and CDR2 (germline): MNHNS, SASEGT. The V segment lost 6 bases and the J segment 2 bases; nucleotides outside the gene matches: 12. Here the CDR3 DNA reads TGTGCCAGCAGAGAAACACTAGCGGTGTTGGCCTACGAGCAGTACTTC. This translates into CASRETLAVLAYEQYF.

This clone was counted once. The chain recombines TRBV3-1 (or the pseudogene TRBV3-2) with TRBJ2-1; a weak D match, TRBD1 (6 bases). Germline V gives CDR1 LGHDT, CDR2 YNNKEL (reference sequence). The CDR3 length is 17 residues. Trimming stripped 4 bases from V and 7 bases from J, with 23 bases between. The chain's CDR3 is CASSLRQQGWGLNEQFF. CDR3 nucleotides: TGTGCCAGCAGCCTCCGCCAACAGGGATGGGGGTTGAATGAGCAGTTCTTC.

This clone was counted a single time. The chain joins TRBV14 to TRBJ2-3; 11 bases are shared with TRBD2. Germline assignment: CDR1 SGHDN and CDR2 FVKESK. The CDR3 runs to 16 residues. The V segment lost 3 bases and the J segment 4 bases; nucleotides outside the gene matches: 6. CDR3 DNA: TGTGCCAGCAGCCAGACTAGCGGGGCTCGGGCAGATACGCAGTATTTT. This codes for CASSQTSGARADTQYF.

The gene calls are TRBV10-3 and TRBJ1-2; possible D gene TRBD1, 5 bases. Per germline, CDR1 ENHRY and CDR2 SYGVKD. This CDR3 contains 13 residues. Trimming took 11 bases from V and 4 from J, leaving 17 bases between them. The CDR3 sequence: CASQEGTTYGYTF. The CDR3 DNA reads TGTGCCTCCCAGGAGGGGACCACCTATGGCTACACCTTC.

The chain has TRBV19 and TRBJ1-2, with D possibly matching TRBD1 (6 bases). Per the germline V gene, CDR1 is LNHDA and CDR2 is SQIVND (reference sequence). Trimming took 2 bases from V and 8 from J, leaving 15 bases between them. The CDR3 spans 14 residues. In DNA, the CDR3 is TGTGCCAGTAGTATATATCACAGGGCGTCCGGCTACACCTTC. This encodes CASSIYHRASGYTF.